One and the same sample provided the 30 T cell receptor beta chains below, sequenced in a study of blood T cell repertoires in COVID-19 (dated by TCRdb to the early 2020s). The method behind the library was the immunoSEQ multiplex PCR assay. Not all clones reach the TCRdb copy of this immuneACCESS table, which keeps in-frame sequences only. Checked studies attribute under half of the gap to unresolved V genes and leave the rest unexplained. The sample includes approximately 200,000 clones, with roughly 80% observed a single time. In total, the top ten clones hold approximately 1.3% of the sample. The specimen sequenced was PBMCs or T cells enriched from blood (not recorded which). The origin of the receptors is a woman aged 40-49 years with acute COVID-19.

V is TRBV15 and J is TRBJ2-3, with 9 positions matching TRBD2. Germline lookup yields CDR1 LNHNV and CDR2 YYDKDF (reference sequence). The CDR3 covers 16 residues. V was pared by 1 base and J by 2 bases, with 4 bases of the junction left unmatched. CDR3 in amino acids: CATSRGTSEITDTQYF. CDR3 bases: TGTGCCACCAGCAGAGGGACTAGCGAAATCACAGATACGCAGTATTTT.

This clone is a singleton in its sample. V and J are TRBV4-3 and TRBJ1-3, with 9 bases matching TRBD1. The CDR3 has 14 amino acids. Germline CDR1 LGHNA, CDR2 YSLEER. V was pared by 1 base and J by 6 bases, with 1 base of the junction left unmatched. In DNA, the CDR3 is TGCGCCAGCAGCCAAGGACAGGGGGTAAACACCATATATTTT. This translates into CASSQGQGVNTIYF.

This clone was seen more than once but under ten times. The gene calls are TRBV27 and TRBJ2-2; 7 nucleotides align to TRBD1. This CDR3 comprises 18 residues. Germline CDR1 is MNHEY and CDR2 is SMNVEV (reference sequence). J was trimmed by 9 bases and V by 4 bases; bases with no gene match: 20. CDR3: CASSSLSTGTVVTRELFF. The CDR3 region has the DNA TGTGCCAGCAGTTCACTTTCAACCGGGACAGTGGTGACCCGGGAGCTGTTTTTT.

The chain has TRBV4-1 and TRBJ2-5, with D perhaps matching TRBD1 (6 bases). Trimming cost V 3 bases and J 2 bases, with 19 bases left between them. CDR1 is MGHRA and CDR2 is YSYEKL in the germline V gene. The CDR3 is 17 amino acids. CDR3 protein: CASSQYTGTTLQETQYF. The CDR3 nucleotides read TGCGCCAGCAGCCAGTATACAGGGACGACCCTACAAGAGACCCAGTACTTC.

V is TRBV6-5 and J is TRBJ1-1; 8 bases line up with TRBD1. CDR3 size: 14 residues. The J segment lost 5 bases and the V segment lost 2 bases, leaving 4 bases of the junction unmatched. The germline CDR1 and CDR2 sequences are MNHEY and SVGAGI. Here the CDR3 reads CASSYMDRETEAFF. The CDR3 bases are TGTGCCAGCAGTTACATGGACAGGGAGACTGAAGCTTTCTTT.

J is TRBJ1-4 and V is TRBV18, with TRBD1 matching over 8 bases. Germline V CDR1 and CDR2: KGHSH, LQKENI. The V segment lost 2 bases and the J segment 8 bases; nucleotides outside the gene matches: 1. This CDR3 comprises 13 residues. CDR3 sequence: CASSPRTGEKLFF. CDR3 bases: TGTGCCAGCTCACCAAGGACAGGGGAAAAACTGTTTTTT.

This clone was counted between two and nine times. The chain has TRBV5-5 and TRBJ1-1, with no clear D. The V gene's germline CDR1 is SGHKS and CDR2 YYEKEE (reference sequence). The CDR3 sequence is 14 residues long. With 5 bases removed from V and 4 bases from J, the gap between germline ends came to 15 bases. The CDR3, as DNA: TGTGCCAGCAGGGCAACACACGGGTCCACTGAAGCTTTCTTT. Residues: CASRATHGSTEAFF.

The chain recombines TRBV19 with TRBJ1-6, with 7 bases fitting TRBD1. The CDR3 contains 15 residues. V shed 6 bases and J 6 bases; nucleotides not matched to a gene: 8. CDR1 LNHDA and CDR2 SQIVND come from the germline V gene (reference sequence). The CDR3 bases are TGTGCCAGTAGAGGAACAGGGGACGGTAATTCACCCCTCCACTTT. This translates into CASRGTGDGNSPLHF.

The chain carries TRBV2 and TRBJ1-4, with TRBD1 matching over 9 bases. The CDR3 sequence is 14 residues long. Germline CDR1 and CDR2: SNHLY and FYNNEI. Germline trimming cut 4 bases from V and 8 bases from J; bases unmatched to any gene: 5. CDR3 sequence reads: CASSVQGAGEKLFF. The DNA for the CDR3 is TGTGCCAGCAGTGTACAGGGGGCTGGGGAAAAACTGTTTTTT.

The CDR3 region has the DNA TGTGCCAGCAGTTACCCTAGACAGGGGCCGTACGAGCAGTACTTC. Its protein product is CASSYPRQGPYEQYF. This chain uses TRBV6-5 with TRBJ2-7, with 8 bases identical to TRBD1. Germline loops: CDR1 MNHEY, CDR2 SVGAGI. V trimming: 2 bases; J trimming: 4 bases; junction bases outside the gene matches: 7. This CDR3 region has 15 residues.

The chain recombines TRBV2 with TRBJ1-6; maybe TRBD1 (5 bases). Germline CDR1 is SNHLY and CDR2 is FYNNEI. V lost 6 bases to trimming and J lost 14 bases, with 17 bases between them. This CDR3 has 13 residues. This chain's CDR3 is CASSTLDRGSLHF. CDR3 DNA: TGTGCCAGCAGCACCCTAGACAGAGGTTCCCTCCACTTT.

V gene TRBV18 combines with J gene TRBJ2-7; the match to TRBD2 covers 8 bases. V dropped 0 bases and J dropped 6; count of bases not matched to a gene: 7. The germline V gene has CDR1 KGHSH and CDR2 LQKENI. CDR3 length: 15 amino acids. The CDR3 reads CASSPPGGGLGEQYF. The CDR3 nucleotides read TGTGCCAGCTCACCACCCGGGGGGGGATTGGGCGAGCAGTACTTC.

V usage is TRBV4-1 and J usage is TRBJ2-3; 15 bases align to TRBD2. CDR1 MGHRA and CDR2 YSYEKL come from the germline V gene. The CDR3 contains 17 residues. Trimming at V came to 4 bases and at J to 5 bases, leaving 7 bases not matched to a gene. CDR3: CASSRAGLAGGEDTQYF. The CDR3 DNA is TGCGCCAGCAGCCGCGCGGGACTAGCGGGGGGCGAAGATACGCAGTATTTT.

The chain recombines TRBV5-5 with TRBJ1-3; the D is unclear. Germline CDR1 and CDR2: SGHKS and YYEKEE (reference sequence). The CDR3 has 17 residues. The V gene lost 1 base and the J gene lost 0 bases, with 14 bases spanning the gap. The CDR3 DNA reads as TGTGCCAGCAGCTTGTCGGCGGCTCCAAGCTCTGGAAACACCATATATTTT. This gives the protein CASSLSAAPSSGNTIYF.

V and J are TRBV27 and TRBJ1-6; TRBD1 matches 7 bases. Germline assignment: CDR1 MNHEY and CDR2 SMNVEV (reference sequence). The ends lost 6 bases at V and 6 bases at J; junction bases unmatched: 5. The CDR3 has 14 residues. CDR3 residues: CASRPGQRNSPLHF. CDR3 nucleotide sequence: TGTGCCAGCAGGCCGGGACAGCGTAATTCACCCCTCCACTTT.

V gene TRBV19 combines with J gene TRBJ1-1, with D unresolved. This CDR3 has 12 amino acids. Trimming cost V 1 base and J 8 bases, with 8 bases left between them. CDR1 and CDR2 from the germline V gene are LNHDA and SQIVND (reference sequence). In nucleotides, the CDR3 is TGTGCCAGTAGTATAGGTGCCGAGGAAGCTTTCTTT. Translated, it gives CASSIGAEEAFF.

CDR3 coding DNA: TGTGCCAGCAGTGCCAGGACAGGGAATTCACCCCTCCACTTT. Protein: CASSARTGNSPLHF. This rearrangement joins TRBV25-1 to TRBJ1-6; 8 nucleotides line up with TRBD1. CDR3 size: 14 residues. Trimming took 4 bases from V and 7 from J; bases not matched to a gene: 3. Per the germline V gene, CDR1 is MGHDK and CDR2 is SYGVNS.

J is TRBJ2-3 and V is TRBV6-5, with TRBD2 identical over 14 bases. Germline CDR1 and CDR2: MNHEY and SVGAGI. This CDR3 has 14 amino acids. The junction had 3 bases not matched to a gene; V was cut back by 8 bases and J by 5 bases. In DNA form, the CDR3 reads TGTGCCAGCCCGACTAGCGGGAGGGGAGATACGCAGTATTTT. Translation gives CASPTSGRGDTQYF.

V gene TRBV10-3 combines with J gene TRBJ1-1; TRBD1 aligns across 9 bases. J gave up 5 bases and V 2 bases, and 6 bases lay outside the gene matches. The CDR3 contains 15 residues. The germline gives CDR1 ENHRY, CDR2 SYGVKD. CDR3 sequence: CAISETNRGRTEAFF. The CDR3 DNA sequence: TGTGCCATCAGTGAGACGAACAGGGGGCGGACTGAAGCTTTCTTT.

The gene calls are TRBV24-1 and TRBJ2-1, with 10 bases lining up with TRBD1. J gave up 8 bases and V 5 bases, and 11 bases lay outside the gene matches. Germline-derived CDR1 and CDR2 are KGHDR and SFDVKD. The CDR3 sequence is 16 residues long. CDR3 sequence (DNA): TGTGCCACCAGTGGTCCCGGGACAGGGGTCTCTGATGAGCAGTTCTTC. Translation: CATSGPGTGVSDEQFF.

The CDR3 region is CASSGLAGTDTQYF. The CDR3 coding sequence is TGTGCCAGTAGCGGACTAGCGGGCACAGATACGCAGTATTTT. This chain joins TRBV19 and TRBJ2-3, with 10 bases that match TRBD2. Trimming at V came to 6 bases and at J to 1 base, leaving 1 base not matched to a gene. CDR1 and CDR2 (germline): LNHDA, SQIVND (reference sequence). The CDR3 covers 14 residues. Full variable domain (rest looked up from reference TRBV19 and TRBJ2-3): DGGITQSPKYLFRKEGQNVTLSCEQNLNHDAMYWYRQDPGQGLRLIYYSQIVNDFQKGDIAEGYSVSREKKESFPLTVTSAQKNPTAFYLCASSGLAGTDTQYFGPGTRLTVL.

This sequence joins TRBV7-9 and TRBJ1-1, with D perhaps TRBD1 (6 bases). This CDR3 has 14 amino acids. V shed 3 bases and J shed 7 bases, with 15 bases lying between them. Germline lookup yields CDR1 SEHNR and CDR2 FQNEAQ (reference sequence). CDR3 region: CASSFEGVIGEAFF. Here the CDR3 DNA reads TGTGCCAGCAGCTTCGAGGGGGTAATAGGTGAAGCTTTCTTT.

The chain couples TRBV7-9 to TRBJ1-2; 8 nucleotides align to TRBD1. Germline CDR1 reads SEHNR; CDR2 reads FQNEAQ (reference sequence). This CDR3 spans 12 amino acids. V trimming: 6 bases; J trimming: 7 bases; junction bases outside the gene matches: 4. In DNA, the CDR3 is TGTGCCAGCAGTCCACAGGGGGTTGGCTACACCTTC. It is translated as CASSPQGVGYTF. Drawing the rest from reference TRBV7-9 and TRBJ1-2, the complete variable domain is DTGVSQNPRHKITKRGQNVTFRCDPISEHNRLYWYRQTLGQGPEFLTYFQNEAQLEKSRLLSDRFSAERPKGSFSTLEIQRTEQGDSAMYLCASSPQGVGYTFGSGTRLTVV.

This clone was seen a single time. The chain carries TRBV10-1 and TRBJ2-3; D is perhaps TRBD2 (5 bases). This CDR3 spans 15 amino acids. Trimming pared 6 bases from V and 3 bases from J, leaving 16 bases between. Germline CDR1 WNHNN, CDR2 SYGVQD (reference sequence). In DNA form, the CDR3 reads TGCGCCAGCAGGGCCAGCGGATCCCCGACAGATACGCAGTATTTT. Translated, it gives CASRASGSPTDTQYF.

Regarding this clone: The same CDR3 also results from other DNA sequences found in this sample. CDR3 residues: CASSLAGNYGYTF. In DNA, the CDR3 is TGCGCCAGCAGCTTGGCAGGGAACTATGGCTACACCTTC. This chain uses TRBV5-1 with TRBJ1-2, with a weak D call TRBD1 (5 bases). The CDR3 runs to 13 residues. Trimming pared 0 bases from V and 2 bases from J, leaving 5 bases between. CDR1 is SGHRS, CDR2 YFSETQ, per germline.

This clone appeared a few times. V is TRBV12-3 or TRBV12-4 and J is TRBJ2-1; D remains unclear. V lost 6 bases, J lost 2 bases, and 5 bases lay in between. This CDR3 contains 12 residues. CDR3 amino acids: CASSLTYNEQFF. The CDR3 DNA is TGTGCCAGCAGCCTTACCTACAATGAGCAGTTCTTC.

The V and J genes are TRBV7-3 and TRBJ2-7; 16 nucleotides match TRBD2. V lost 0 bases to trimming and J lost 8 bases; unmatched junction nucleotides: 4. This CDR3 is built from 16 residues. In germline, CDR1 is SGHTA, CDR2 FQGTGA. CDR3 in amino acids: CASSLTPGLAGGQQYF. The CDR3 region has the DNA TGTGCCAGCAGCTTAACGCCGGGACTAGCGGGAGGGCAGCAGTACTTC.

The V and J genes are TRBV27 and TRBJ2-4; 13 nucleotides align to TRBD2. CDR1 is MNHEY and CDR2 is SMNVEV in the germline V gene (reference sequence). With V trimmed by 5 bases and J by 0 bases, 7 bases remained unmatched. CDR3 length: 18 amino acids. CDR3 region: CASSEYGLAGAAKNIQYF. Written as DNA, the CDR3 is TGTGCCAGCAGTGAATACGGACTAGCGGGGGCAGCCAAAAACATTCAGTACTTC.

This sequence joins TRBV27 and TRBJ2-1; 13 bases align to TRBD2. Unmatched junction bases numbered 11, after V lost 2 bases and J lost 1 base. This CDR3 comprises 20 residues. CDR1 and CDR2 from the germline V gene are MNHEY and SMNVEV (reference sequence). The CDR3 protein is CASSLEGLAGAPKSYNEQFF. The CDR3 DNA follows: TGTGCCAGCAGTTTAGAAGGACTAGCGGGGGCCCCAAAGTCCTACAATGAGCAGTTCTTC.

V gene TRBV19 combines with J gene TRBJ2-2; 10 positions match TRBD2. The germline CDR1 and CDR2 sequences are LNHDA and SQIVND (reference sequence). J was trimmed by 2 bases and V by 5 bases; bases with no gene match: 5. The CDR3 has 16 amino acids. This CDR3 reads CASSPTSGVNTGELFF. DNA of the CDR3: TGTGCCAGTAGTCCCACTAGCGGGGTTAACACCGGGGAGCTGTTTTTT.